Shown below are 27 T cell receptor beta chains from a single sample sequenced in a study of blood T cells in healthy people across ages. Through a sample-barcoded 5' primer and a J-beta primer mix, a second PCR was run for roughly 6 to 12 cycles. TCRdb re-derived calls from the 5' RACE reads in MiXCR, one entry per CDR3 protein. The sample shows roughly 1.5 million distinct CDR3 sequences, less than 45% of them seen only once. Sequenced material: blood. These receptors were taken from a woman between 18 and 29 years old in good health.

This clonotype was seen a few times. CDR3 residues: CASSPPQGVIEQFF. CDR3 DNA: TGTGCCAGCTCACCACCGCAGGGGGTAATTGAGCAGTTCTTC. The chain couples TRBV18 to TRBJ2-1, with 7 bases aligning to TRBD1. Germline values: CDR1 KGHSH, CDR2 LQKENI. The CDR3 is 14 residues long. Trimming at V came to 0 bases and at J to 9 bases, leaving 5 bases not matched to a gene.

The chain employs TRBV5-1 and TRBJ2-7; D tentatively reads TRBD1 or TRBD2 (5 bases each). Germline V gene sequence: CDR1 SGHRS, CDR2 YFSETQ. Trimming pared 4 bases from V and 5 bases from J, leaving 13 bases between. The CDR3 covers 13 residues. The CDR3 here is CASSVRGGDEQYF. In nucleotides, the CDR3 is TGCGCCAGCAGCGTGAGGGGTGGTGACGAGCAGTACTTC.

This clonotype was counted a few times. V and J are TRBV24-1 and TRBJ2-5; 8 bases align to TRBD1. Trimming took 4 bases from V and 0 from J; bases not matched to a gene: 6. The CDR3 totals 16 residues. In germline, CDR1 is KGHDR, CDR2 SFDVKD. The CDR3 loop reads CATSDLGQDNQETQYF. The CDR3, as DNA: TGTGCCACCAGTGACTTGGGACAGGATAACCAAGAGACCCAGTACTTC.

The table lists this clonotype with a few counts. The chain recombines TRBV7-9 with TRBJ2-1; 7 nucleotides line up with TRBD2. The germline gives CDR1 SEHNR, CDR2 FQNEAQ (reference sequence). CDR3 size: 16 residues. V lost 1 base to trimming and J lost 3 bases; unmatched junction nucleotides: 6. CDR3 in amino acids: CASSLGGRGSYNEQFF. CDR3 coding DNA: TGTGCCAGCAGCTTAGGAGGGCGGGGGAGCTACAATGAGCAGTTCTTC.

This clonotype was detected only once. The chain uses TRBV7-2 and TRBJ2-1, with D hard to call. This CDR3 has 15 amino acids. V lost 4 bases to trimming and J lost 0 bases, with 10 bases between them. CDR1 SGHTA and CDR2 FQGNSA come from the germline V gene. CDR3 loop: CASSSELSSYNEQFF. Here the CDR3 DNA reads TGTGCCAGCAGCTCAGAGTTGAGCTCCTACAATGAGCAGTTCTTC.

This clonotype was counted many times. This chain links TRBV12-3 or TRBV12-4 with TRBJ2-7; 7 positions agree with TRBD1. CDR3 length equals 13 residues. V lost 5 bases to trimming and J lost 3 bases; unmatched junction nucleotides: 4. CDR3 DNA: TGTGCCAGCAGTCCGGGGACAGTCTACGAGCAGTACTTC. Its protein product is CASSPGTVYEQYF.

This chain connects TRBV7-2 to TRBJ1-2, with D maybe TRBD1 (5 bases). The CDR3 totals 13 residues. Trimming took off 6 bases at V and 4 bases at J, with 12 bases between the two ends. Germline V gene data show CDR1 as SGHTA and CDR2 as FQGNSA. CDR3 region: CASRESGIYGYTF. The DNA for the CDR3 is TGTGCCAGCAGGGAGTCAGGGATCTATGGCTACACCTTC. The full variable domain, rest sourced from reference TRBV7-2 and TRBJ1-2, is GAGVSQSPSNKVTEKGKDVELRCDPISGHTALYWYRQSLGQGLEFLIYFQGNSAPDKSGLPSDRFSAERTGGSVSTLTIQRTQQEDSAVYLCASRESGIYGYTFGSGTRLTVV.

V gene TRBV5-6 combines with J gene TRBJ1-1; no clear D gene. Trimming cost V 1 base and J 5 bases, with 12 bases left between them. Per the germline V gene, CDR1 is SGHDT and CDR2 is YYEEEE. CDR3 length: 14 amino acids. The CDR3 DNA is TGTGCCAGCAGCTTGTCATGGGTCGGAACTGAAGCTTTCTTT. Its translation is CASSLSWVGTEAFF.

The V call is TRBV6-1, the J call TRBJ2-2; D is unresolved. V shed 3 bases and J shed 3 bases, with 8 bases lying between them. The CDR3 runs 14 residues. The germline CDR1 and CDR2 sequences are MNHNS and SASEGT. The DNA for the CDR3 is TGTGCCAGCAGTGACCAGGTGCACACCGGGGAGCTGTTTTTT. Protein sequence: CASSDQVHTGELFF.

The V and J genes are TRBV5-1 and TRBJ1-1, with D possibly matching TRBD1 (6 bases). This CDR3 region has 14 residues. Germline V gene sequence: CDR1 SGHRS, CDR2 YFSETQ. The V end lost 7 bases, the J end lost 0 bases, and 13 bases lay between the germline ends. The CDR3 nucleotides are TGCGCCAGCGGCTCCGGGGGCATGAACACTGAAGCTTTCTTT. It is translated as CASGSGGMNTEAFF.

The J gene is TRBJ2-7, the V gene TRBV29-1, with TRBD2 as a possible D gene (5 bases). Germline V lookup: CDR1 SQVTM, CDR2 ANQGSEA. The CDR3 is made up of 13 amino acids. V lost 4 bases to trimming and J lost 3 bases, with 13 bases between them. CDR3 nucleotides: TGCAGCGTTGGTTCCGGGAACGGCTACGAGCAGTACTTC. Translated, it gives CSVGSGNGYEQYF.

The genes are TRBV20-1 and TRBJ2-3, with D perhaps matching TRBD2 (6 bases). The CDR3 contains 13 residues. Germline CDR1 and CDR2: DFQATT and SNEGSKA (reference sequence). Trimming shortened V by 8 bases and J by 2 bases, and 14 bases separated the two germline ends. The CDR3: CSTSGGNTDTQYF. The CDR3 nucleotides read TGCAGTACCTCCGGGGGAAACACAGATACGCAGTATTTT.

In its sample, this clonotype was seen a few times. The CDR3 is CASSLADRGPRDYGYTF. The CDR3 region has the DNA TGTGCCAGCAGTTTAGCCGACAGGGGGCCCCGGGACTATGGCTACACCTTC. The genes are TRBV27 and TRBJ1-2; TRBD1 matches 10 bases. The CDR3 contains 17 residues. Germline assignment: CDR1 MNHEY and CDR2 SMNVEV (reference sequence). V trimming: 2 bases; J trimming: 3 bases; junction bases outside the gene matches: 9.

J is TRBJ2-1 and V is TRBV20-1, with 7 bases aligning to TRBD2. This CDR3 is 15 amino acids long. The germline V gene encodes CDR1 DFQATT and CDR2 SNEGSKA (reference sequence). V shed 4 bases, J shed 0 bases, and the junction held 6 bases outside the gene matches. The CDR3 reads CSAKSSGSSYNEQFF. As DNA, the CDR3 is TGCAGTGCTAAATCTAGCGGTAGCTCCTACAATGAGCAGTTCTTC.

V and J are TRBV20-1 and TRBJ2-7; 7 positions agree with TRBD1. From germline, CDR1 is DFQATT and CDR2 SNEGSKA (reference sequence). The junction had 15 bases not matched to a gene; V was cut back by 4 bases and J by 6 bases. The CDR3 has 15 amino acids. The CDR3 sequence is CSAKSSPGQSAEQYF. CDR3 coding DNA: TGCAGTGCTAAATCTAGCCCGGGACAGTCGGCCGAGCAGTACTTC.

This clonotype occurred a few times. The chain couples TRBV14 to TRBJ1-4; no firm D call. The length of the CDR3 is 16 residues. V was clipped by 0 bases and J by 6 bases, with 14 bases between them. CDR1 and CDR2 from the germline V gene are SGHDN and FVKESK. This CDR3 reads CASSQDKAGYDEKLFF. The CDR3, as DNA: TGTGCCAGCAGCCAAGATAAGGCGGGATATGATGAAAAACTGTTTTTT.

This clonotype turned up a few times. The CDR3 spells CASSQVALAGVSYNEQFF. Here the CDR3 DNA reads TGCGCCAGCAGCCAAGTCGCACTAGCGGGAGTCTCCTACAATGAGCAGTTCTTC. The V and J genes are TRBV4-3 and TRBJ2-1; TRBD2 matches at 11 bases. CDR3 length: 18 amino acids. Germline CDR1 LGHNA, CDR2 YSLEER. V was clipped by 1 base and J by 0 bases; unmatched bases: 5.

CDR3 bases: TGTGCCAGCGTAGGGACGGCTGGGGGCTACACCTTC. Encoded protein: CASVGTAGGYTF. This chain joins TRBV7-9 and TRBJ1-2, with D maybe TRBD1 (5 bases). Germline CDR1 and CDR2: SEHNR and FQNEAQ (reference sequence). V dropped 8 bases and J dropped 8 bases, with 15 bases sitting between them. The CDR3 runs to 12 residues.

The rearrangement uses TRBV24-1 and TRBJ2-3, with D perhaps matching TRBD1 or TRBD2 (5 bases each). CDR1 is KGHDR, CDR2 SFDVKD, per germline. V lost 4 bases, J lost 6 bases, and 16 bases lay in between. This CDR3 spans 15 amino acids. The CDR3 DNA sequence: TGTGCCACCAGTGACCCCCGGGACCCCTGGGATACGCAGTATTTT. This translates into CATSDPRDPWDTQYF.

The chain links TRBV7-2 to TRBJ1-5; TRBD1 aligns across 7 bases. The germline gives CDR1 SGHTA, CDR2 FQGNSA. V shed 5 bases and J 7 bases; nucleotides not matched to a gene: 5. This CDR3 is built from 13 residues. CDR3 bases: TGTGCCAGCAGCGTTCTCAGGGGGCAGCCCCAGCATTTT. Residues: CASSVLRGQPQHF.

This clonotype was detected a few times. The chain joins TRBV29-1 to TRBJ1-1; TRBD1 might be the D (5 bases). The length of the CDR3 is 14 residues. V dropped 4 bases and J dropped 1 base, with 13 bases sitting between them. Germline V gives CDR1 SQVTM, CDR2 ANQGSEA. CDR3 sequence reads: CSVASAQANTEAFF. CDR3 nucleotide sequence: TGCAGCGTTGCGAGCGCACAGGCGAACACTGAAGCTTTCTTT.

V usage is TRBV7-2 and J usage is TRBJ2-3, with D perhaps matching TRBD2 (6 bases). Trimming took 5 bases from V and 5 from J, leaving 14 bases between them. The length of the CDR3 is 14 residues. Germline CDR1 reads SGHTA; CDR2 reads FQGNSA. CDR3 amino acids: CASSVIAALDTQYF. CDR3 DNA sequence: TGTGCCAGCAGCGTTATAGCGGCCCTAGATACGCAGTATTTT.

Concerning this clonotype itself: A junction boundary mismatches the germline segment, possibly from a read error. This sequence joins TRBV27 and TRBJ2-7; TRBD2 might be the D (6 bases). Germline lookup yields CDR1 MNHEY and CDR2 SMNVEV (reference sequence). The CDR3 contains 15 residues. DNA of the CDR3: TGTGCCAGCGGTTTAGGGACTCTGCCTCGGGACGAGCAGTACTTC. Residues: CASGLGTLPRDEQYF.

V gene TRBV13 combines with J gene TRBJ1-2, with D uncertain. In germline, CDR1 is PRHDT, CDR2 FYEKMQ (reference sequence). With 4 bases removed from V and 7 bases from J, the gap between germline ends came to 13 bases. The CDR3 contains 13 residues. This chain's CDR3 is CASSSVRHSGYTF. CDR3 DNA: TGTGCCAGCAGCTCGGTTAGGCACAGTGGCTACACCTTC.

The CDR3 loop is CASSELRGEQFF. DNA of the CDR3: TGTGCCAGCAGTGAACTGCGCGGTGAGCAGTTCTTC. This sequence joins TRBV2 and TRBJ2-1; D unresolved. Germline CDR1 and CDR2: SNHLY and FYNNEI. The CDR3 extends over 12 amino acids. Trimming removed 2 bases from V and 9 bases from J, with 8 bases in between.

This chain links TRBV20-1 with TRBJ2-3; D is ambiguous. This CDR3 spans 12 amino acids. The ends were cut back, 3 bases at V and 4 bases at J, with 8 bases in the middle. The germline gives CDR1 DFQATT, CDR2 SNEGSKA (reference sequence). The CDR3 is CSASEKADTQYF. For the CDR3, the DNA is TGCAGTGCTAGTGAAAAGGCAGATACGCAGTATTTT.

V usage is TRBV7-6 and J usage is TRBJ1-6; D not certain. V was clipped by 3 bases and J by 5 bases, with 11 bases between them. Germline-derived CDR1 and CDR2 are SGHVS and FNYEAQ. This CDR3 contains 15 residues. The CDR3 loop is CASSLQPADNSPLHF. The DNA of the CDR3 is TGTGCCAGCAGCTTGCAGCCGGCCGATAATTCACCCCTCCACTTT. Complete variable domain (other parts from reference TRBV7-6 and TRBJ1-6): GAGVSQSPRYKVTKRGQDVALRCDPISGHVSLYWYRQALGQGPEFLTYFNYEAQQDKSGLPNDRFSAERPEGSISTLTIQRTEQRDSAMYRCASSLQPADNSPLHFGNGTRLTVT.